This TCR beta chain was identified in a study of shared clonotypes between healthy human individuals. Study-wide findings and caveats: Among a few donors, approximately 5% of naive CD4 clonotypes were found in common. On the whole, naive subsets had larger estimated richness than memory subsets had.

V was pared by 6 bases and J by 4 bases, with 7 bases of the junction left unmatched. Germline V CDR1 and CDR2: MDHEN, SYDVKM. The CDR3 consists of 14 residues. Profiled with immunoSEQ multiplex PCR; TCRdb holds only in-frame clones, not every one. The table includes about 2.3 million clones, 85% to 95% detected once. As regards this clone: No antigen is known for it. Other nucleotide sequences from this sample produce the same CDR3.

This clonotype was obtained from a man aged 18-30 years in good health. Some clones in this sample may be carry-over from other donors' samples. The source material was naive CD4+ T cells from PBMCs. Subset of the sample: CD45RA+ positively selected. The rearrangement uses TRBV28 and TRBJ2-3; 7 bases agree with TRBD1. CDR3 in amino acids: CASSTRQGADTQYF. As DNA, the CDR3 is TGTGCCAGCAGCACAAGACAGGGCGCAGATACGCAGTATTTT. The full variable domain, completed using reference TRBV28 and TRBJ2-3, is DVKVTQSSRYLVKRTGEKVFLECVQDMDHENMFWYRQDPGLGLRLIYFSYDVKMKEKGDIPEGYSVSREKKERFSLILESASTNQTSMYLCASSTRQGADTQYFGPGTRLTVL.